This T cell receptor (beta chain) is drawn from a study of identical twins. Germline CDR1 reads DFQATT; CDR2 reads SNEGSKA (reference sequence). The V and J ends lost 1 base and 10 bases, in that order; junction bases with no gene match: 10. This CDR3 has 14 residues. After template switching added a universal primer site, the resulting cDNA carried unique molecular identifiers. TCRdb reanalysed the 5' RACE reads using MiXCR and keeps one entry per CDR3 protein. This table has around 490,000 distinct CDR3 sequences, approximately 20% appearing once. General study points: With beta out-of-frame sequences, excess sharing by twins was weaker.

A note on this clonotype: The antigen is not known.

This sample also appeared in a second study, on yellow fever vaccine responses in identical twins.

This TCR was recovered from a woman under 30 in good health. Sequencing was performed on CD4+ T cells sorted from blood. The V and J genes are TRBV20-1 and TRBJ1-5; 7 nucleotides line up with TRBD1. This CDR3 reads CSARASIQGYPQHF. For the CDR3, the DNA is TGCAGTGCTAGAGCCTCAATACAGGGGTATCCCCAGCATTTT.